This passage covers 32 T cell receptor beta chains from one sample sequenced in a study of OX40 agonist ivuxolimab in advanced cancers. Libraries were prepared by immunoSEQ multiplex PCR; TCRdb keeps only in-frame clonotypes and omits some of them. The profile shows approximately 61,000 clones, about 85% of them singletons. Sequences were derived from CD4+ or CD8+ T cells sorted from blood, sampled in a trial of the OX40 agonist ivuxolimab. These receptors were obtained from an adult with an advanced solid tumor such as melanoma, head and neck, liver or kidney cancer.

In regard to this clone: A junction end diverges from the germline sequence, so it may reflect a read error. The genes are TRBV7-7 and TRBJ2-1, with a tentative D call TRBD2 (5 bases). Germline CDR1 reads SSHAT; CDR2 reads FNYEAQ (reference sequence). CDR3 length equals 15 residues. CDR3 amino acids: CASSLSTAAGNEQFF. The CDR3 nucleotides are TGTGCTAGCAGCTTAAGTACAGCCGCGGGCAATGAGCAGTTCTTC.

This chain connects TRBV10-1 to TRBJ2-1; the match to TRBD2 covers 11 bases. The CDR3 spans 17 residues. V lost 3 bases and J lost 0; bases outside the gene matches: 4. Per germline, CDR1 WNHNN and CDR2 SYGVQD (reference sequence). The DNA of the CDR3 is TGCGCCAGCAGTGACGGAACTAGCGGGGGCTCCTACAATGAGCAGTTCTTC. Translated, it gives CASSDGTSGGSYNEQFF.

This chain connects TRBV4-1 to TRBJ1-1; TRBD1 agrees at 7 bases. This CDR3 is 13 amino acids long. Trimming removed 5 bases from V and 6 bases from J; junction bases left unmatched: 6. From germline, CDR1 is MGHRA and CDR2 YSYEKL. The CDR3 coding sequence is TGCGCCAGCAGCAGGGACAGTATCGCTGAAGCTTTCTTT. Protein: CASSRDSIAEAFF.

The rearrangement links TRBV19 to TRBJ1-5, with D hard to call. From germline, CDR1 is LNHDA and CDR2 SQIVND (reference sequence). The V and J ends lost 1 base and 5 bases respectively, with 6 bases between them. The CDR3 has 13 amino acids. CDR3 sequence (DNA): TGTGCCAGTAGTATAGGGAGGGATCAGCCCCAGCATTTT. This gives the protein CASSIGRDQPQHF.

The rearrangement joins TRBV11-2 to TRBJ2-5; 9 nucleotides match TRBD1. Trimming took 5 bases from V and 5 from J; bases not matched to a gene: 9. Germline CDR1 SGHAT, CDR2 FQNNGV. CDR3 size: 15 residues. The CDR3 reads CASSGALGQGETQYF. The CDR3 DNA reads TGTGCCAGCAGCGGGGCCCTTGGACAGGGGGAGACCCAGTACTTC. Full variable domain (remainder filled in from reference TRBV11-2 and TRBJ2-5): EAGVAQSPRYKIIEKRQSVAFWCNPISGHATLYWYQQILGQGPKLLIQFQNNGVVDDSQLPKDRFSAERLKGVDSTLKIQPAKLEDSAVYLCASSGALGQGETQYFGPGTRLLVL.

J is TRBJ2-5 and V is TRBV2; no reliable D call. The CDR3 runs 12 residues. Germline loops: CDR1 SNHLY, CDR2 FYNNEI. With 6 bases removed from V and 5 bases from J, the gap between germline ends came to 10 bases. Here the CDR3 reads CASRANAETQYF. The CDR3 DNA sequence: TGTGCCAGCAGAGCAAACGCGGAGACCCAGTACTTC.

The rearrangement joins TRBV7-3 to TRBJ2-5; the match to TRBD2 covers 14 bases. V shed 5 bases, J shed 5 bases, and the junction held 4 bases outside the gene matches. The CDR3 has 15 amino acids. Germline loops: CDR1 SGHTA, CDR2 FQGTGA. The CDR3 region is CASSVGLAGVETQYF. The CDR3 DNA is TGTGCCAGCAGCGTGGGACTAGCGGGGGTTGAGACCCAGTACTTC. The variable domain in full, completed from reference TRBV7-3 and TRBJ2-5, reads GAGVSQTPSNKVTEKGKYVELRCDPISGHTALYWYRQSLGQGPEFLIYFQGTGAADDSGLPNDRFFAVRPEGSVSTLKIQRTERGDSAVYLCASSVGLAGVETQYFGPGTRLLVL.

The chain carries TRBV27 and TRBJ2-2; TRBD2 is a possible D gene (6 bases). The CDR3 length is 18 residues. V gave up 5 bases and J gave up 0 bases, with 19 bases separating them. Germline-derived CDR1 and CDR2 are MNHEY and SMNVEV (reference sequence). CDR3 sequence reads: CASSPNVGRDANTGELFF. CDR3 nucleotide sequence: TGTGCCAGCAGTCCTAACGTGGGGCGGGACGCGAACACCGGGGAGCTGTTTTTT.

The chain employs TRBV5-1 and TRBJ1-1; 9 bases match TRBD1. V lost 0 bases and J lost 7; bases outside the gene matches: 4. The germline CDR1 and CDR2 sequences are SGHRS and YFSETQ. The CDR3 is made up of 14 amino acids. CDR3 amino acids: CASSLEPGQGEAFF. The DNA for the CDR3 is TGCGCCAGCAGCTTGGAACCGGGACAGGGTGAAGCTTTCTTT.

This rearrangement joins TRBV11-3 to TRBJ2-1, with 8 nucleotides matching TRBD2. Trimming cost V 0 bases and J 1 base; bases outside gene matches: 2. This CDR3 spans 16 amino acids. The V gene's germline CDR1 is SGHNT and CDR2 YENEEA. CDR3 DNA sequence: TGTGCCAGCAGCTTAGAGGGCGGGAGGTCCTACAATGAGCAGTTCTTC. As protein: CASSLEGGRSYNEQFF. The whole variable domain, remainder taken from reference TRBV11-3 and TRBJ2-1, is EAGVVQSPRYKIIEKKQPVAFWCNPISGHNTLYWYLQNLGQGPELLIRYENEEAVDDSQLPKDRFSAERLKGVDSTLKIQPAELGDSAVYLCASSLEGGRSYNEQFFGPGTRLTVL.

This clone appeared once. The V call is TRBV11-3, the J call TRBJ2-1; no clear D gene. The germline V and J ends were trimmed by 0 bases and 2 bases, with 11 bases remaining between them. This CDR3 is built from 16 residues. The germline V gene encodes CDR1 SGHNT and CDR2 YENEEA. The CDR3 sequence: CASSLESLSPYNEQFF. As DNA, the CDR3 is TGTGCCAGCAGCTTAGAGTCCCTATCGCCCTACAATGAGCAGTTCTTC.

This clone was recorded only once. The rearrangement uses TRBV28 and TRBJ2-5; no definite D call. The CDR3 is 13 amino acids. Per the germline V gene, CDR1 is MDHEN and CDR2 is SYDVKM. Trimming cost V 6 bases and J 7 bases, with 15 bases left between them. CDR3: CASRPGLYGTQYF. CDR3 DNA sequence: TGTGCCAGCAGGCCTGGGCTATATGGGACCCAGTACTTC.

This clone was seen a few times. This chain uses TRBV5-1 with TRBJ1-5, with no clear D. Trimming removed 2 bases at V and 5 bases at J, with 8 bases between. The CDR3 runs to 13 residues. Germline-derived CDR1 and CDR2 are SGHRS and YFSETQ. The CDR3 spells CASSLRFDQPQHF. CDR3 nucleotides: TGCGCCAGCAGCTTACGTTTCGATCAGCCCCAGCATTTT.

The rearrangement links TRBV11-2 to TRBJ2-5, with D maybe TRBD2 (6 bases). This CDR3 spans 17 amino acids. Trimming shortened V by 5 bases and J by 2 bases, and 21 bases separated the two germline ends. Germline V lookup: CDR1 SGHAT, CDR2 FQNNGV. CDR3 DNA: TGTGCCAGCAGCCCAGCCTCCGGGACGGGGGTTCAAGAGACCCAGTACTTC. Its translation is CASSPASGTGVQETQYF.

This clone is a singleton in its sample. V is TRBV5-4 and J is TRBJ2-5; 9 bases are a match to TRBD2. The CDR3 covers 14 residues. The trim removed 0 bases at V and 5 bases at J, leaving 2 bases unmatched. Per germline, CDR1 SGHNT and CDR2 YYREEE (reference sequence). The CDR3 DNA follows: TGTGCCAGCAGCTTGGGGACTAGCGACGAGACCCAGTACTTC. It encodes CASSLGTSDETQYF.

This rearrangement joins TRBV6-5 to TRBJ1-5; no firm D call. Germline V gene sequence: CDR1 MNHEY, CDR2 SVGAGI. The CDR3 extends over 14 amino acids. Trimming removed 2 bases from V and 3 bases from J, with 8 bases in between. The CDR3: CASSYDGDNQPQHF. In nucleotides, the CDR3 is TGTGCCAGCAGTTACGATGGGGACAATCAGCCCCAGCATTTT.

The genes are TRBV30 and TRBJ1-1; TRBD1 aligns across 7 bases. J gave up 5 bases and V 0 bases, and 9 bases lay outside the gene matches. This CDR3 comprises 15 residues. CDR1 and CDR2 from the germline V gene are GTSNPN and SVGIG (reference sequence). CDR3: CAWSVKAGGKTEAFF. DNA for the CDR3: TGTGCCTGGAGTGTAAAGGCAGGGGGTAAAACTGAAGCTTTCTTT.

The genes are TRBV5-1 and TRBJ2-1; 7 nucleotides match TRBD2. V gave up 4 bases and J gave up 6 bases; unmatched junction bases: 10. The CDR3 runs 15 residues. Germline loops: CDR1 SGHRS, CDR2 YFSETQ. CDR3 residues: CASSGGETSSNEQFF. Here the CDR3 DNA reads TGCGCCAGCAGCGGGGGGGAGACTAGCAGCAATGAGCAGTTCTTC.

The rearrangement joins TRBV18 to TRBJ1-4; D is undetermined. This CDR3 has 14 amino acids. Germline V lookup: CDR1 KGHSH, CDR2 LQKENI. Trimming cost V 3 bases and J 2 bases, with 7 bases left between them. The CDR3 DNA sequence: TGTGCCAGCTCACCCGGTTGGACTAATGAAAAACTGTTTTTT. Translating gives CASSPGWTNEKLFF.

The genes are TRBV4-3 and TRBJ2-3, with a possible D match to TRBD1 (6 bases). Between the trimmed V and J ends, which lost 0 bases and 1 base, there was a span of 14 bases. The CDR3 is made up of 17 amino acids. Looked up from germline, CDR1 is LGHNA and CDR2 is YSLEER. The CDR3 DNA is TGCGCCAGCAGCCAAGATGTGGTGGCAGGGGGCACAGATACGCAGTATTTT. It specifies CASSQDVVAGGTDTQYF.

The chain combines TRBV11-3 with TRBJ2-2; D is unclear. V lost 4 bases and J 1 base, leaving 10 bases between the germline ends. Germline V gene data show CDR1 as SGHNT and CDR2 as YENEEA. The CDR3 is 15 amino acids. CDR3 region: CASSSLPGNTGELFF. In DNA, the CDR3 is TGTGCCAGCAGCTCCCTACCGGGGAACACCGGGGAGCTGTTTTTT.

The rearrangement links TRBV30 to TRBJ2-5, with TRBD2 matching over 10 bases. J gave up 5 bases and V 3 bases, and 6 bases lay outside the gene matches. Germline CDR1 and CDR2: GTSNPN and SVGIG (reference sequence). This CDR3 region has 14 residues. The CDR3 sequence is CAWSGVAGGETQYF. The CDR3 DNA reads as TGTGCCTGGAGCGGGGTAGCGGGAGGCGAGACCCAGTACTTC.

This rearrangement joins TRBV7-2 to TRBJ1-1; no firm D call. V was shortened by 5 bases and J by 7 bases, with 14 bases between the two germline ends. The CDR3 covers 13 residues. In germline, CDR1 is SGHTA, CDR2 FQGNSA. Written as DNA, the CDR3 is TGTGCCAGCAGCCTTGGTCGCACTATTGAAGCTTTCTTT. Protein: CASSLGRTIEAFF.

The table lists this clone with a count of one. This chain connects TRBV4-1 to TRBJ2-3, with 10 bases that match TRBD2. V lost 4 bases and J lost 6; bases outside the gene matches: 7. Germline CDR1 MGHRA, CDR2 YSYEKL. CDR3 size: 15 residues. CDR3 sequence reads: CASSRAGGPGDTQYF. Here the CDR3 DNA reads TGCGCCAGCAGCCGAGCGGGGGGGCCGGGGGATACGCAGTATTTT.

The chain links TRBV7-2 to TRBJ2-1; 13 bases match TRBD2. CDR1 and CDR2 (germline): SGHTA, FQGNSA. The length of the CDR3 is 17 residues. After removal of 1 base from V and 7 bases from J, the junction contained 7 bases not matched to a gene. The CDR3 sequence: CASSLDLLAGGLNEQFF. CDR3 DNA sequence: TGTGCCAGCAGCTTAGACCTACTAGCGGGAGGGCTTAATGAGCAGTTCTTC.

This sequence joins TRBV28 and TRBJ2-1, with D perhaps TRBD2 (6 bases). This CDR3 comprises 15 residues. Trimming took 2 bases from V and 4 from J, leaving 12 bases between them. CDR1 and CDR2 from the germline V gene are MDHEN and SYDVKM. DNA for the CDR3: TGTGCCAGCAGTTTAGATGGCGGGAAGTACAATGAGCAGTTCTTC. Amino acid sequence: CASSLDGGKYNEQFF. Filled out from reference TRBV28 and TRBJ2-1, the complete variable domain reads DVKVTQSSRYLVKRTGEKVFLECVQDMDHENMFWYRQDPGLGLRLIYFSYDVKMKEKGDIPEGYSVSREKKERFSLILESASTNQTSMYLCASSLDGGKYNEQFFGPGTRLTVL.

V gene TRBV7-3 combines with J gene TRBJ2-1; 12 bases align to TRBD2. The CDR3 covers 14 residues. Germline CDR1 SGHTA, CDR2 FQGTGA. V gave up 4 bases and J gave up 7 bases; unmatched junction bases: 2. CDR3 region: CASSWTSGVNEQFF. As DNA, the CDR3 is TGTGCCAGCAGCTGGACTAGCGGGGTTAATGAGCAGTTCTTC.

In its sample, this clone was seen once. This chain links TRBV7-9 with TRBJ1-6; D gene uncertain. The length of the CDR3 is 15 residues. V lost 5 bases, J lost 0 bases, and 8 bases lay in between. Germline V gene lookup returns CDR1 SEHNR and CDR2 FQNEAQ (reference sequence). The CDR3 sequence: CASSAQSSYNSPLHF. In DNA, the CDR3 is TGTGCCAGCAGCGCACAGAGCTCCTATAATTCACCCCTCCACTTT.

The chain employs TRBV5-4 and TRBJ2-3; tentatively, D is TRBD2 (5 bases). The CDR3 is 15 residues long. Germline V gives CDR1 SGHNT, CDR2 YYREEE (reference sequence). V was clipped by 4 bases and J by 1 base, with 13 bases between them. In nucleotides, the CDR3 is TGTGCCAGCAGCCCGGCCGGGGAAGGCACAGATACGCAGTATTTT. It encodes CASSPAGEGTDTQYF.

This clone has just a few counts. The CDR3 protein is CAWSFHVNTEAFF. As DNA, the CDR3 is TGTGCCTGGAGTTTTCACGTGAACACTGAAGCTTTCTTT. The chain carries TRBV30 and TRBJ1-1; D unclear. CDR3 length equals 13 residues. From germline, CDR1 is GTSNPN and CDR2 SVGIG (reference sequence). V was trimmed by 2 bases and J by 0 bases, leaving 7 bases between them.

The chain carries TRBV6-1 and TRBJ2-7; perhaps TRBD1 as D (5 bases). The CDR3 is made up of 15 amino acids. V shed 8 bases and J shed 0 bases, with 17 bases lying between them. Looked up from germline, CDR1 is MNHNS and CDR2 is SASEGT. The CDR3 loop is CASYKWGESSYEQYF. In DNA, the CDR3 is TGTGCCAGCTATAAATGGGGCGAAAGCTCCTACGAGCAGTACTTC.

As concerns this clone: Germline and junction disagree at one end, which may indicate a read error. The CDR3 bases are TGTGCCAGCAGTGAGCCGGGACTACCCTACGAACAGTACTTC. Residues: CASSEPGLPYEQYF. The chain combines TRBV25-1 with TRBJ2-7, with 7 bases that match TRBD2. Germline values: CDR1 MGHDK, CDR2 SYGVNS. CDR3 size: 14 residues.